The T cell receptor beta chain described here comes from a study of T cells in localized non-small cell lung cancer. Study-level findings and limits: Since sequencing was restricted to only one region of the tumor, intratumor heterogeneity remains a possibility. Adjacent uninvolved lung had the highest clonality, suggesting focused antigen responses.

Remarks on this clone: Its specificity is not known. Other DNA variants within this sample encode the same CDR3.

Trimming cost V 4 bases and J 4 bases, with 5 bases left between them. Germline CDR1 LNHDA, CDR2 SQIVND (reference sequence). The CDR3 is 11 amino acids. Sequenced by immunoSEQ multiplex PCR; TCRdb stores in-frame clones only, minus some. The sample lists roughly 66,000 clones; roughly 90% were seen once. The input for sequencing was peripheral blood, taken before any cancer treatment. The chain recombines TRBV19 with TRBJ2-7; D is unresolved. The clonotype was recovered from a woman between 35 and 75 years old with stage I lung adenocarcinoma. In nucleotides, the CDR3 is TGTGCCAGTAGTAAGGAGTACGAGCAGTACTTC. The encoded protein is CASSKEYEQYF. The full variable domain, in which reference TRBV19 and TRBJ2-7 provide the parts outside the CDR3, is DGGITQSPKYLFRKEGQNVTLSCEQNLNHDAMYWYRQDPGQGLRLIYYSQIVNDFQKGDIAEGYSVSREKKESFPLTVTSAQKNPTAFYLCASSKEYEQYFGPGTRLTVT.